The 27 T cell receptor beta chains below were found in one sample sequenced in a study of cytomegalovirus exposure and HLA in healthy donors. The PCR used 60 Vbeta and 13 Jbeta primers. Repertoires were generated with immunoSEQ multiplex PCR, while TCRdb's copy carries only in-frame clones and drops some. The sample includes about 150,000 clones. Specimen: PBMCs. Receptors were obtained from a woman aged 45 to 65 in good health and CMV-seronegative.

The chain employs TRBV6-1 and TRBJ2-5; 8 bases map to TRBD1. This CDR3 has 15 amino acids. Germline V gives CDR1 MNHNS, CDR2 SASEGT. V was pared by 3 bases and J by 4 bases, with 7 bases of the junction left unmatched. The DNA for the CDR3 is TGTGCCAGCAGTGACGGGGCAGGGGGCACAGAGACCCAGTACTTC. It translates to CASSDGAGGTETQYF.

The rearrangement joins TRBV9 to TRBJ1-5; D unresolved. Germline V gene lookup returns CDR1 SGDLS and CDR2 YYNGEE. The V and J ends lost 0 bases and 5 bases respectively, with 6 bases between them. This CDR3 contains 13 residues. CDR3 residues: CASSVDSDQPQHF. Here the CDR3 DNA reads TGTGCCAGCAGCGTAGATTCAGATCAGCCCCAGCATTTT.

The chain couples TRBV18 to TRBJ1-3; D uncertain. This CDR3 region has 16 residues. Trimming shortened V by 3 bases and J by 1 base, and 13 bases separated the two germline ends. CDR1 KGHSH and CDR2 LQKENI come from the germline V gene. This CDR3 reads CASSPDAGGSGNTIYF. The CDR3 region has the DNA TGTGCCAGCTCACCCGACGCGGGAGGGTCTGGAAACACCATATATTTT.

The chain combines TRBV5-5 with TRBJ2-6; D gene unclear. CDR3 length: 15 residues. V gave up 3 bases and J gave up 2 bases, with 9 bases separating them. CDR1 SGHKS and CDR2 YYEKEE come from the germline V gene (reference sequence). This CDR3 reads CASSSEFPGANVLTF. The CDR3 nucleotides read TGTGCCAGCAGCTCGGAGTTTCCTGGGGCCAACGTCCTGACTTTC. The whole variable domain, filled in from reference TRBV5-5 and TRBJ2-6, reads DAGVTQSPTHLIKTRGQQVTLRCSPISGHKSVSWYQQVLGQGPQFIFQYYEKEERGRGNFPDRFSARQFPNYSSELNVNALLLGDSALYLCASSSEFPGANVLTFGAGSRLTVL.

V usage is TRBV4-3 and J usage is TRBJ2-7; 7 nucleotides line up with TRBD1. V lost 1 base, J lost 1 base, and 16 bases stayed unmatched. This CDR3 region has 19 residues. Germline assignment: CDR1 LGHNA and CDR2 YSLEER. CDR3 protein: CASSQVSDRDRPFSYEQYF. DNA for the CDR3: TGCGCCAGCAGCCAAGTTTCGGACCGGGACAGACCCTTTTCCTACGAGCAGTACTTC.

This chain uses TRBV30 with TRBJ1-6; D is ambiguous. CDR1 is GTSNPN and CDR2 is SVGIG in the germline V gene (reference sequence). Trimming pared 5 bases from V and 7 bases from J, leaving 9 bases between. This CDR3 has 12 residues. The chain's CDR3 is CAWGPPNSPLHF. For the CDR3, the DNA is TGTGCCTGGGGCCCCCCCAATTCACCCCTCCACTTT. Full variable domain (missing parts from reference TRBV30 and TRBJ1-6): SQTIHQWPATLVQPVGSPLSLECTVEGTSNPNLYWYRQAAGRGLQLLFYSVGIGQISSEVPQNLSASRPQDRQFILSSKKLLLSDSGFYLCAWGPPNSPLHFGNGTRLTVT.

The CDR3 DNA reads as TGCGCCAGCAGCCAGCGACAGGGGCGGGGGACAGATACGCAGTATTTT. Translated: CASSQRQGRGTDTQYF. This rearrangement joins TRBV4-1 to TRBJ2-3; tentatively, D is TRBD1 (8 bases). The germline V gene encodes CDR1 MGHRA and CDR2 YSYEKL. This CDR3 is built from 16 residues. V shed 3 bases and J shed 3 bases, with 16 bases lying between them.

The rearrangement uses TRBV28 and TRBJ1-5; possible D gene TRBD1, 6 bases. V gave up 5 bases and J gave up 1 base, with 15 bases separating them. The V gene's germline CDR1 is MDHEN and CDR2 SYDVKM. The CDR3 totals 16 residues. CDR3 in DNA: TGTGCCAGCAGTCAGGACAGCTCCAAAAGCAATCAGCCCCAGCATTTT. Translation: CASSQDSSKSNQPQHF.

V and J are TRBV9 and TRBJ1-2; D is undetermined. This CDR3 is built from 16 residues. V was cut by 2 bases and J by 2 bases, with 16 bases left in between. Looked up from germline, CDR1 is SGDLS and CDR2 is YYNGEE. The CDR3 sequence: CASSVGRGASNYGYTF. CDR3 nucleotides: TGTGCCAGCAGCGTCGGACGGGGAGCGTCGAACTATGGCTACACCTTC.

The chain links TRBV9 to TRBJ1-6, with 7 bases matching TRBD1. V lost 0 bases and J lost 10; bases outside the gene matches: 7. CDR1 and CDR2 (germline): SGDLS, YYNGEE. The CDR3 extends over 15 amino acids. CDR3 residues: CASSVEQGQFSPLHF. The CDR3 DNA is TGTGCCAGCAGCGTAGAACAGGGGCAGTTCTCACCCCTCCACTTT.

The chain employs TRBV5-4 and TRBJ1-1; D is unresolved. CDR3 length: 14 residues. Looked up from germline, CDR1 is SGHNT and CDR2 is YYREEE (reference sequence). V gave up 2 bases and J gave up 1 base, with 9 bases separating them. CDR3 loop: CASSLKAGNTEAFF. The DNA for the CDR3 is TGTGCCAGCAGCTTAAAGGCAGGGAACACTGAAGCTTTCTTT.

The rearrangement uses TRBV9 and TRBJ2-7; a weak D match, TRBD2 (6 bases). The germline gives CDR1 SGDLS, CDR2 YYNGEE. Trimming pared 4 bases from V and 0 bases from J, leaving 17 bases between. This CDR3 has 16 amino acids. CDR3 in amino acids: CASSPLPGTFSYEQYF. CDR3 sequence (DNA): TGTGCCAGCAGCCCCCTCCCCGGGACTTTCTCCTACGAGCAGTACTTC.

The chain links TRBV30 to TRBJ1-1, with D hard to call. The germline V and J ends were trimmed by 2 bases and 5 bases, with 12 bases remaining between them. The CDR3 contains 13 residues. In germline, CDR1 is GTSNPN, CDR2 SVGIG (reference sequence). The CDR3 nucleotides are TGTGCCTGGAGTATCACGGGTATGACTGAAGCTTTCTTT. Its protein product is CAWSITGMTEAFF.

CDR3 loop: CASSFGGATNEKLFF. The CDR3 bases are TGTGCCAGCAGTTTCGGTGGTGCAACTAATGAAAAACTGTTTTTT. V is TRBV27 and J is TRBJ1-4; D remains unclear. The CDR3 contains 15 residues. Between the trimmed V and J ends, which lost 3 bases and 0 bases, there was a span of 8 bases. The germline CDR1 and CDR2 sequences are MNHEY and SMNVEV (reference sequence).

DNA for the CDR3: TGTGCCAGCAGCTCGCAGCGGGGGGGCGTGCCTAGCACAGATACGCAGTATTTT. Amino acids: CASSSQRGGVPSTDTQYF. The rearrangement joins TRBV7-2 to TRBJ2-3; TRBD2 agrees at 10 bases. The CDR3 loop spans 18 amino acids. Germline V CDR1 and CDR2: SGHTA, FQGNSA. The V gene end was trimmed by 4 bases and the J gene end by 0 bases; junction bases not matched to a gene: 10.

J is TRBJ2-5 and V is TRBV29-1; 9 positions match TRBD1. Trimming at V came to 6 bases and at J to 6 bases, leaving 11 bases not matched to a gene. CDR3 length: 14 residues. Germline assignment: CDR1 SQVTM and CDR2 ANQGSEA. The CDR3 is CSVGDRGLRKTQYF. The DNA for the CDR3 is TGCAGCGTAGGCGACAGGGGGTTAAGAAAGACCCAGTACTTC.

The chain couples TRBV5-1 to TRBJ1-1, with D unclear. This CDR3 spans 13 amino acids. The germline V and J ends were trimmed by 5 bases and 0 bases, with 8 bases remaining between them. The V gene's germline CDR1 is SGHRS and CDR2 YFSETQ. The DNA for the CDR3 is TGCGCCAGCAGTCAGGTCATGAACACTGAAGCTTTCTTT. It encodes CASSQVMNTEAFF.

The chain has TRBV4-2 and TRBJ1-4, with 8 bases that match TRBD1. V was clipped by 0 bases and J by 7 bases; unmatched bases: 7. Germline CDR1 LGHNA, CDR2 YNFKEQ. The CDR3 length is 16 residues. The CDR3 spells CASSQDPTGESEKLFF. The CDR3 DNA is TGTGCCAGCAGCCAAGATCCGACAGGGGAATCTGAAAAACTGTTTTTT.

The V call is TRBV30, the J call TRBJ1-1; D gene uncertain. Trimming removed 0 bases from V and 3 bases from J, with 8 bases in between. The germline V gene has CDR1 GTSNPN and CDR2 SVGIG (reference sequence). CDR3 size: 13 residues. The CDR3 DNA sequence: TGTGCCTGGAGTGTCGGGTACGACACTGAAGCTTTCTTT. It encodes CAWSVGYDTEAFF.

The chain uses TRBV6-1 and TRBJ2-7, with 9 bases matching TRBD1. The CDR3 runs 15 residues. With 1 base clipped from V and 4 bases from J, the junction kept 5 bases outside the gene matches. The germline V gene encodes CDR1 MNHNS and CDR2 SASEGT. CDR3 protein: CASSEEGTGQYEQYF. CDR3 nucleotide sequence: TGTGCCAGCAGTGAAGAAGGGACAGGGCAATACGAGCAGTACTTC.

V usage is TRBV6-5 and J usage is TRBJ2-1; 9 bases are shared with TRBD1. The germline V gene encodes CDR1 MNHEY and CDR2 SVGAGI. The CDR3 totals 15 residues. The V gene end was trimmed by 6 bases and the J gene end by 2 bases; junction bases not matched to a gene: 5. The CDR3: CASSPRQGAYNEQFF. The CDR3 DNA reads TGTGCCAGCAGCCCACGACAGGGGGCCTACAATGAGCAGTTCTTC.

This chain uses TRBV11-3 with TRBJ2-7; 9 nucleotides line up with TRBD1. The CDR3 contains 15 residues. The V segment lost 4 bases and the J segment 0 bases; nucleotides outside the gene matches: 4. Germline lookup yields CDR1 SGHNT and CDR2 YENEEA. CDR3 amino acids: CASSSRTGVSYEQYF. CDR3 DNA sequence: TGTGCCAGCAGCTCCCGGACAGGGGTCTCCTACGAGCAGTACTTC.

The chain is built from TRBV19 and TRBJ1-1, with 9 bases aligning to TRBD1. Unmatched junction bases numbered 5, after V lost 7 bases and J lost 2 bases. This CDR3 is 14 amino acids long. Germline values: CDR1 LNHDA, CDR2 SQIVND (reference sequence). CDR3 DNA: TGTGCCAGTACCCCGGGACAGGGAAACACTGAAGCTTTCTTT. As protein: CASTPGQGNTEAFF.

The chain uses TRBV29-1 and TRBJ2-7; 8 bases agree with TRBD2. Unmatched junction bases numbered 3, after V lost 4 bases and J lost 1 base. The CDR3 length is 13 residues. Germline lookup yields CDR1 SQVTM and CDR2 ANQGSEA. The CDR3 protein is CSVASGSSYEQYF. The CDR3 DNA reads as TGCAGCGTTGCAAGCGGGAGTTCCTACGAGCAGTACTTC.

This CDR3 reads CASSFWRSDTQYF. As DNA, the CDR3 is TGTGCCAGCAGTTTTTGGAGATCAGATACGCAGTATTTT. The rearrangement links TRBV27 to TRBJ2-3; no firm D call. The germline V gene encodes CDR1 MNHEY and CDR2 SMNVEV (reference sequence). CDR3 size: 13 residues. V was trimmed by 3 bases and J by 4 bases, leaving 8 bases between them.

The V gene is TRBV9, the J gene TRBJ2-3, with 8 bases matching TRBD1. CDR3 length: 14 amino acids. CDR1 and CDR2 from the germline V gene are SGDLS and YYNGEE. Trimming cost V 6 bases and J 3 bases; bases outside gene matches: 6. CDR3 sequence: CASNTGGRTDTQYF. CDR3 nucleotides: TGTGCCAGCAACACAGGGGGTCGGACAGATACGCAGTATTTT.

The V call is TRBV28, the J call TRBJ2-1; possible D gene TRBD2, 5 bases. The CDR3 length is 14 residues. In germline, CDR1 is MDHEN, CDR2 SYDVKM. V lost 1 base and J 4 bases, leaving 8 bases between the germline ends. CDR3 DNA sequence: TGTGCCAGCAGTTTATTACGGGGATACAATGAGCAGTTCTTC. Its translation is CASSLLRGYNEQFF.